This record looks at one TCR beta chain sequence and its context. The antigen is undetermined. The data are from a study of blood T cells in healthy people across ages. Findings and limits, study-wide: Leaving the PBMCs unsorted stopped any conclusive comparison of naive versus antigen-experienced cells.

A second PCR, run for about 7 to 12 cycles, used a sample-barcoded 5' primer plus a J-beta primer mix. TCRdb redid the calling of the 5' RACE reads with MiXCR, one entry per CDR3 protein. The top ten clones hold around 10% of a sample with about 1.6 million distinct CDR3 sequences, roughly a third of them seen once. The CDR3 sequence is 15 residues long. Germline V gene data show CDR1 as SGHDT and CDR2 as YYEEEE. V gave up 4 bases and J gave up 8 bases, with 16 bases separating them. The material sequenced was blood. The TCR originated in a woman aged 25 to 45 in good health. The gene calls are TRBV5-6 and TRBJ1-6; TRBD1 might be the D (5 bases). CDR3 DNA: TGTGCCAGCAGCGGGGGACCGGGCAACGATTCACCCCTCCACTTT. Amino acids: CASSGGPGNDSPLHF.